The 31 T cell receptor beta chains in this list originate from one sample, sequenced in a study of blood T cell repertoires in COVID-19. Measured with immunoSEQ multiplex PCR; TCRdb has only the in-frame clones, and not every one. The sample lists about 220,000 clones; roughly nine tenths were seen once. Sequencing was carried out using peripheral blood. These receptors were taken from a man aged 40-49 years with acute or convalescent COVID-19.

The chain carries TRBV30 and TRBJ2-5, with D unclear. V was pared by 1 base and J by 7 bases, with 10 bases between. The CDR3 has 12 residues. The germline CDR1 and CDR2 sequences are GTSNPN and SVGIG (reference sequence). The CDR3 DNA is TGTGCCTGGAGTGGACCTAGTACGACCCAGTACTTC. Amino acids: CAWSGPSTTQYF.

This chain uses TRBV7-9 with TRBJ1-1; the match to TRBD1 covers 12 bases. The CDR3 loop spans 15 amino acids. J gave up 11 bases and V 2 bases, and 9 bases lay outside the gene matches. CDR1 and CDR2 (germline): SEHNR, FQNEAQ (reference sequence). The CDR3 reads CASSLSGQGAREAFF. The CDR3 DNA reads TGTGCCAGCAGCTTATCGGGACAGGGGGCGCGAGAGGCTTTCTTT.

The rearrangement links TRBV7-2 to TRBJ2-1; 8 bases align to TRBD1. The CDR3 has 15 residues. Trimming at V came to 5 bases and at J to 3 bases, leaving 6 bases not matched to a gene. CDR1 is SGHTA, CDR2 FQGNSA, per germline. CDR3 coding DNA: TGTGCCAGCAGCCCAGGGGGCCTCATCTACAATGAGCAGTTCTTC. Its protein product is CASSPGGLIYNEQFF.

The chain employs TRBV12-3 or TRBV12-4 and TRBJ1-2; perhaps TRBD1 as D (5 bases). The CDR3 consists of 12 residues. Between the trimmed V and J ends, which lost 5 bases and 4 bases, there was a span of 8 bases. As DNA, the CDR3 is TGTGCCAGCAGTCGGGGGTTCTATGGCTACACCTTC. This translates into CASSRGFYGYTF.

This sequence joins TRBV7-3 and TRBJ1-2, with TRBD1 matching 9 bases. The CDR3 covers 16 residues. Losses at the gene ends were 3 bases for V and 6 bases for J; bases not matched to a gene: 11. The V gene's germline CDR1 is SGHTA and CDR2 FQGTGA. The CDR3 region has the DNA TGTGCCAGCAGCTTGAGGTCTACAGGGGGCTCGCATGGCTACACCTTC. Amino acid sequence: CASSLRSTGGSHGYTF.

This clone has a single count. V gene TRBV5-1 combines with J gene TRBJ1-4; 7 nucleotides align to TRBD1. V lost 4 bases and J lost 0; bases outside the gene matches: 9. CDR3 length: 17 amino acids. Germline assignment: CDR1 SGHRS and CDR2 YFSETQ. The CDR3 DNA is TGCGCCAGCAGCCCTACCAGGGGGGCGGCAACTAATGAAAAACTGTTTTTT. Protein: CASSPTRGAATNEKLFF.

The V call is TRBV7-8, the J call TRBJ2-7; 9 positions match TRBD2. V was pared by 1 base and J by 0 bases, with 7 bases of the junction left unmatched. The CDR3 spans 17 residues. The germline gives CDR1 SGHVS, CDR2 FQNEAQ. CDR3 amino acids: CASSLVWSSGDSYEQYF. In DNA form, the CDR3 reads TGTGCCAGCAGCTTAGTGTGGTCTAGCGGGGACTCCTACGAGCAGTACTTC.

Note on this clone: The junction departs from the called germline gene at one end, perhaps through a read error. This chain links TRBV30 with TRBJ2-1; tentatively, D is TRBD2 (7 bases). The CDR3 sequence is 14 residues long. Germline loops: CDR1 GTSNPN, CDR2 SVGIG (reference sequence). CDR3 amino acids: CARRRGGSYNEQFF. The CDR3 nucleotides are TGTGCCAGGAGAAGGGGGGGATCCTACAATGAGCAGTTCTTC.

The chain joins TRBV11-2 to TRBJ1-5; D perhaps matches TRBD1 (5 bases). Trimming shortened V by 5 bases and J by 4 bases, and 12 bases separated the two germline ends. The germline V gene encodes CDR1 SGHAT and CDR2 FQNNGV. This CDR3 region has 14 residues. The CDR3 region has the DNA TGTGCCAGCAGCCGGGGGGGGGTTAATCAGCCCCAGCATTTT. This gives the protein CASSRGGVNQPQHF.

The V call is TRBV18, the J call TRBJ1-1; the D gene is possibly TRBD1 (6 bases). Germline CDR1 reads KGHSH; CDR2 reads LQKENI. This CDR3 spans 15 amino acids. V was pared by 0 bases and J by 5 bases, with 13 bases between. The CDR3 DNA reads as TGTGCCAGCTCACCACCGGCGGGGGCGCGGACTGAAGCTTTCTTT. This translates into CASSPPAGARTEAFF.

The chain carries TRBV25-1 and TRBJ1-2; D may be TRBD1 (5 bases). V was shortened by 3 bases and J by 4 bases, with 18 bases between the two germline ends. Germline lookup yields CDR1 MGHDK and CDR2 SYGVNS. The length of the CDR3 is 16 residues. CDR3 protein: CASSEAGRSASYGYTF. CDR3 bases: TGTGCCAGCAGTGAGGCAGGGAGGTCCGCTTCCTATGGCTACACCTTC.

About this clone: In the same sample, other DNA sequences code for this CDR3. The genes are TRBV7-8 and TRBJ1-2; 8 positions agree with TRBD1. Germline loops: CDR1 SGHVS, CDR2 FQNEAQ. The CDR3 contains 13 residues. After removal of 3 bases from V and 5 bases from J, the junction contained 2 bases not matched to a gene. CDR3 DNA sequence: TGTGCCAGCAGCTTGGGACAGGATTATGGCTACACCTTC. It encodes CASSLGQDYGYTF.

The chain carries TRBV24-1 and TRBJ2-2, with a possible D match to TRBD2 (5 bases). Germline V gene lookup returns CDR1 KGHDR and CDR2 SFDVKD. The CDR3 totals 13 residues. V lost 1 base, J lost 7 bases, and 6 bases lay in between. Written as DNA, the CDR3 is TGTGCCACCAGTGATTTCCGGGGCGGGGAGCTGTTTTTT. Translating it yields CATSDFRGGELFF.

The rearrangement links TRBV6-5 to TRBJ2-1; 10 bases align to TRBD1. The J segment lost 5 bases and the V segment lost 7 bases, leaving 8 bases of the junction unmatched. This CDR3 spans 15 amino acids. Germline values: CDR1 MNHEY, CDR2 SVGAGI. CDR3 in amino acids: CASKRDGTGDNEQFF. As DNA, the CDR3 is TGTGCCAGCAAGCGAGACGGGACAGGGGACAATGAGCAGTTCTTC.

The V and J genes are TRBV10-3 and TRBJ1-5; no clear D. Trimming took off 6 bases at V and 2 bases at J, with 8 bases between the two ends. CDR3 size: 13 residues. In germline, CDR1 is ENHRY, CDR2 SYGVKD. For the CDR3, the DNA is TGTGCCATCAGCCCAGCGGGCAATCAGCCCCAGCATTTT. It yields the protein CAISPAGNQPQHF.

CDR3 nucleotide sequence: TGTGCCAGCAGCTTGATGGACAGGAGGGGCTACACCTTC. Its protein product is CASSLMDRRGYTF. The chain is built from TRBV7-2 and TRBJ1-2, with 7 nucleotides matching TRBD1. Germline CDR1 SGHTA, CDR2 FQGNSA. V lost 3 bases to trimming and J lost 8 bases; unmatched junction nucleotides: 6. The CDR3 consists of 13 residues.

The V gene is TRBV9, the J gene TRBJ2-2; 13 bases map to TRBD2. Per the germline V gene, CDR1 is SGDLS and CDR2 is YYNGEE. The CDR3 spans 17 residues. J gave up 2 bases and V 2 bases, and 3 bases lay outside the gene matches. CDR3 loop: CASSVGTSGANTGELFF. CDR3 bases: TGTGCCAGCAGCGTGGGGACTAGCGGGGCAAACACCGGGGAGCTGTTTTTT.

The V gene is TRBV7-6, the J gene TRBJ2-3; D is ambiguous. The CDR3 contains 12 residues. Germline V gene sequence: CDR1 SGHVS, CDR2 FNYEAQ. Trimming removed 4 bases at V and 5 bases at J, with 7 bases between. For the CDR3, the DNA is TGTGCCAGCAGCTATACTTTAGATACGCAGTATTTT. It yields the protein CASSYTLDTQYF.

V and J are TRBV27 and TRBJ1-5; a weak D match, TRBD1 (6 bases). V was pared by 6 bases and J by 4 bases, with 16 bases between. The CDR3 has 15 residues. Germline loops: CDR1 MNHEY, CDR2 SMNVEV (reference sequence). The CDR3 nucleotides read TGTGCCAGCAGCCCAGGGACACAAGGTAATCAGCCCCAGCATTTT. Amino acids: CASSPGTQGNQPQHF.

This chain uses TRBV19 with TRBJ2-3; possibly TRBD1 for D (6 bases). Trimming cost V 6 bases and J 6 bases, with 10 bases left between them. The CDR3 totals 12 residues. Germline assignment: CDR1 LNHDA and CDR2 SQIVND (reference sequence). DNA of the CDR3: TGTGCCAGTAGCAGGGGTCAGGATACGCAGTATTTT. Translation gives CASSRGQDTQYF. Full variable domain (missing parts from reference TRBV19 and TRBJ2-3): DGGITQSPKYLFRKEGQNVTLSCEQNLNHDAMYWYRQDPGQGLRLIYYSQIVNDFQKGDIAEGYSVSREKKESFPLTVTSAQKNPTAFYLCASSRGQDTQYFGPGTRLTVL.

V gene TRBV3-1 (or the pseudogene TRBV3-2) combines with J gene TRBJ2-3, with 9 nucleotides matching TRBD2. The CDR3 consists of 20 residues. Germline-derived CDR1 and CDR2 are LGHDT and YNNKEL (reference sequence). The V gene end was trimmed by 0 bases and the J gene end by 1 base; junction bases not matched to a gene: 14. In DNA form, the CDR3 reads TGTGCCAGCAGCCAAGATTTGTTGGCCCGGGCTAGCGGGGGCACAGATACGCAGTATTTT. This translates into CASSQDLLARASGGTDTQYF.

The V and J genes are TRBV28 and TRBJ1-2, with 8 bases aligning to TRBD1. The CDR3 extends over 18 amino acids. Germline V CDR1 and CDR2: MDHEN, SYDVKM. Trimming removed 7 bases from V and 3 bases from J; junction bases left unmatched: 19. The CDR3 bases are TGTGCCAGCATCTCAGGGGGAGTTCCAGGACAGGGAGACTATGGCTACACCTTC. Its translation: CASISGGVPGQGDYGYTF.

This rearrangement joins TRBV7-9 to TRBJ2-3; TRBD2 agrees at 7 bases. Trimming cost V 5 bases and J 4 bases; bases outside gene matches: 6. The CDR3 runs 14 residues. The V gene's germline CDR1 is SEHNR and CDR2 FQNEAQ (reference sequence). The CDR3 is CASSTTSRPDTQYF. Written as DNA, the CDR3 is TGTGCCAGCAGCACGACTAGCCGCCCAGATACGCAGTATTTT.

This chain links TRBV2 with TRBJ1-2, with a tentative D call TRBD1 (6 bases). CDR1 and CDR2 from the germline V gene are SNHLY and FYNNEI. Trimming stripped 6 bases from V and 5 bases from J, with 19 bases between. CDR3 size: 15 residues. The CDR3 reads CASRGRGLRGYGYTF. The DNA for the CDR3 is TGTGCCAGCAGAGGGAGGGGCCTAAGGGGGTATGGCTACACCTTC.

The chain is built from TRBV11-3 and TRBJ2-7; 9 bases are a match to TRBD2. The CDR3 loop spans 18 amino acids. The J segment lost 0 bases and the V segment lost 5 bases, leaving 14 bases of the junction unmatched. Per germline, CDR1 SGHNT and CDR2 YENEEA. The DNA for the CDR3 is TGTGCCAGCAGCCCCCACGGGCCGACTAGCGGAAGCTCCTACGAGCAGTACTTC. Translated, it gives CASSPHGPTSGSSYEQYF. The full variable domain, completed using reference TRBV11-3 and TRBJ2-7, is EAGVVQSPRYKIIEKKQPVAFWCNPISGHNTLYWYLQNLGQGPELLIRYENEEAVDDSQLPKDRFSAERLKGVDSTLKIQPAELGDSAVYLCASSPHGPTSGSSYEQYFGPGTRLTVT.

The V and J genes are TRBV7-9 and TRBJ2-7; no clear D. Trimming removed 5 bases from V and 1 base from J, with 6 bases in between. Germline V gene sequence: CDR1 SEHNR, CDR2 FQNEAQ (reference sequence). The CDR3 covers 12 residues. CDR3 residues: CASSPQSYEQYF. CDR3 coding DNA: TGTGCCAGCAGCCCCCAGTCCTACGAGCAGTACTTC.

The chain recombines TRBV5-1 with TRBJ2-5, with 9 bases that match TRBD2. After removal of 2 bases from V and 5 bases from J, the junction contained 22 bases not matched to a gene. The germline gives CDR1 SGHRS, CDR2 YFSETQ. This CDR3 is 20 amino acids long. In DNA, the CDR3 is TGCGCCAGCAGCTTCGACCCCAACCTAGCGGAGGCGGGGGGGCCGGAGACCCAGTACTTC. It is translated as CASSFDPNLAEAGGPETQYF.

This clone was observed a handful of times. This chain joins TRBV5-1 and TRBJ1-2; D gene ambiguous. The CDR3 loop spans 15 amino acids. CDR1 and CDR2 from the germline V gene are SGHRS and YFSETQ. V shed 0 bases and J shed 4 bases, with 13 bases lying between them. CDR3 DNA: TGCGCCAGCAGCTTGGTGGCAGGTGATCCCTATGGCTACACCTTC. Translated, it gives CASSLVAGDPYGYTF.

In its sample, this clone was seen a few times. Other DNA variants within this sample encode the same CDR3. The gene calls are TRBV5-1 and TRBJ2-2, with 10 bases lining up with TRBD1. Per the germline V gene, CDR1 is SGHRS and CDR2 is YFSETQ. The ends lost 2 bases at V and 3 bases at J; junction bases unmatched: 1. The CDR3 is 15 amino acids. The CDR3 loop is CASSFGQGDTGELFF. The CDR3 DNA sequence: TGCGCCAGCAGCTTTGGACAGGGGGACACCGGGGAGCTGTTTTTT.

J is TRBJ1-2 and V is TRBV9; 8 bases are a match to TRBD1. The CDR3 is 17 amino acids. The germline CDR1 and CDR2 sequences are SGDLS and YYNGEE. V trimming: 0 bases; J trimming: 4 bases; junction bases outside the gene matches: 11. The CDR3 sequence: CASSVEGRGPKSYGYTF. CDR3 nucleotide sequence: TGTGCCAGCAGCGTAGAGGGCAGGGGGCCCAAAAGCTATGGCTACACCTTC.

The chain employs TRBV7-3 and TRBJ1-3, with D hard to call. This CDR3 contains 14 residues. The V gene's germline CDR1 is SGHTA and CDR2 FQGTGA. Trimming removed 5 bases at V and 0 bases at J, with 8 bases between. The CDR3 region has the DNA TGTGCCAGCAGCCTCCGGGACTCTGGAAACACCATATATTTT. As protein: CASSLRDSGNTIYF.